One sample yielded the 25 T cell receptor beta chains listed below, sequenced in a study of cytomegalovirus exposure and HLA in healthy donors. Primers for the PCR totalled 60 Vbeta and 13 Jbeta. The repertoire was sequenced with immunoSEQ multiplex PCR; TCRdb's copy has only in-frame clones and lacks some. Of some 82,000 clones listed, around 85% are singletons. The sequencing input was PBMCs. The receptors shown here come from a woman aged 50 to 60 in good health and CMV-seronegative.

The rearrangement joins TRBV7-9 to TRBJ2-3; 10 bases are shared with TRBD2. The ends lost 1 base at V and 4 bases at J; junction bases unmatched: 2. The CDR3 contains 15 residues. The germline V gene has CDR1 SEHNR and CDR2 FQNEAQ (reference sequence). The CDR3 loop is CASSLDGLAADTQYF. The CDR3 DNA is TGTGCCAGCAGCTTAGACGGACTAGCGGCAGATACGCAGTATTTT.

CDR3 coding DNA: TGTGCCAGCAGCGCCCGCCTTCTAGCGGGAGGAGATGAGCAGTTCTTC. Translation: CASSARLLAGGDEQFF. V is TRBV9 and J is TRBJ2-1, with TRBD2 matching 11 bases. V was clipped by 3 bases and J by 8 bases; unmatched bases: 10. The CDR3 spans 16 residues. Germline V gives CDR1 SGDLS, CDR2 YYNGEE.

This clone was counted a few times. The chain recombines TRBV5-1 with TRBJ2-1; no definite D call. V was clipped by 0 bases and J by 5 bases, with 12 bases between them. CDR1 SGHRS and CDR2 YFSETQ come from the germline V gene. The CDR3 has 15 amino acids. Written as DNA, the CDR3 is TGCGCCAGCAGCTTGGATAGCATAGCCCACAATGAGCAGTTCTTC. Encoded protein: CASSLDSIAHNEQFF. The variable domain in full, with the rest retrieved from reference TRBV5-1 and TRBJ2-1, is KAGVTQTPRYLIKTRGQQVTLSCSPISGHRSVSWYQQTPGQGLQFLFEYFSETQRNKGNFPGRFSGRQFSNSRSEMNVSTLELGDSALYLCASSLDSIAHNEQFFGPGTRLTVL.

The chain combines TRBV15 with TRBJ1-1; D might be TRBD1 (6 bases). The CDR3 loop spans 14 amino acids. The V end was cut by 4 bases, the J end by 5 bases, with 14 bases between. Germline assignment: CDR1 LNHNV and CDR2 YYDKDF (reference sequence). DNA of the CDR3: TGTGCCACCAGCACGGGGGGGGCAGGGACTGAAGCTTTCTTT. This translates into CATSTGGAGTEAFF.

The CDR3 is CATSRDKGAGWGKNIQYF. CDR3 coding DNA: TGTGCCACCAGCAGAGATAAAGGGGCAGGGTGGGGAAAAAACATTCAGTACTTC. The chain couples TRBV15 to TRBJ2-4, with a weak D call TRBD1 (5 bases). Looked up from germline, CDR1 is LNHNV and CDR2 is YYDKDF (reference sequence). V was pared by 0 bases and J by 4 bases, with 19 bases between. The CDR3 extends over 18 amino acids.

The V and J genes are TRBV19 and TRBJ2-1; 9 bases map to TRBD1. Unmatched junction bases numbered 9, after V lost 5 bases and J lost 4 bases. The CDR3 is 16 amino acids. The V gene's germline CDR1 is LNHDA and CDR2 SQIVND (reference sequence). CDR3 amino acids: CASSPRTGAGYNEQFF. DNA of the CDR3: TGTGCCAGTAGTCCTCGGACAGGGGCGGGTTACAATGAGCAGTTCTTC.

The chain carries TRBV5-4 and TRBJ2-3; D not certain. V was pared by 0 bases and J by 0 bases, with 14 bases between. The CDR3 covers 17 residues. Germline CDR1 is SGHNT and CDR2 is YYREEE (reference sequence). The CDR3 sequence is CASSLAELHHSTDTQYF. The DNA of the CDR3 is TGTGCCAGCAGCTTGGCCGAATTACACCATAGCACAGATACGCAGTATTTT.

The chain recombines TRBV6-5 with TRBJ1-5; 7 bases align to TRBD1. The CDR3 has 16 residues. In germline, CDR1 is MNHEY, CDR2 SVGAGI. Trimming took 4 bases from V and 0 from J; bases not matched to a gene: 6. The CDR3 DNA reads TGTGCCAGCAGTTTAACAGGGGTTTTTAGCAATCAGCCCCAGCATTTT. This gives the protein CASSLTGVFSNQPQHF.

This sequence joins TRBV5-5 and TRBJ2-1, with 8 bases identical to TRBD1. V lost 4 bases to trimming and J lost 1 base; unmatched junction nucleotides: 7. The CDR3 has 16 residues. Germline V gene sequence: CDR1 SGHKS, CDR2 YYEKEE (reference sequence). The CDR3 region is CASSTDRGVSYNEQFF. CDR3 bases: TGTGCCAGCAGCACCGACAGGGGAGTGTCCTACAATGAGCAGTTCTTC.

The CDR3 nucleotides read TGTGCCAGCAGTACATATAGCAATCAGCCCCAGCATTTT. It yields the protein CASSTYSNQPQHF. V usage is TRBV2 and J usage is TRBJ1-5; D is ambiguous. Germline lookup yields CDR1 SNHLY and CDR2 FYNNEI. CDR3 length: 13 amino acids. V lost 5 bases, J lost 0 bases, and 5 bases lay in between.

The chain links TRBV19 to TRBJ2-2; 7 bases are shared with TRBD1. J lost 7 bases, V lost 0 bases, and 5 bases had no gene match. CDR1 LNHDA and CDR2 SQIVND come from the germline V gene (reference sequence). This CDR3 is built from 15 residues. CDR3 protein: CASSIERGRIGELFF. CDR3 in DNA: TGTGCCAGTAGTATAGAGAGGGGGCGCATCGGGGAGCTGTTTTTT. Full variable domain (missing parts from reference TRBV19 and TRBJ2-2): DGGITQSPKYLFRKEGQNVTLSCEQNLNHDAMYWYRQDPGQGLRLIYYSQIVNDFQKGDIAEGYSVSREKKESFPLTVTSAQKNPTAFYLCASSIERGRIGELFFGEGSRLTVL.

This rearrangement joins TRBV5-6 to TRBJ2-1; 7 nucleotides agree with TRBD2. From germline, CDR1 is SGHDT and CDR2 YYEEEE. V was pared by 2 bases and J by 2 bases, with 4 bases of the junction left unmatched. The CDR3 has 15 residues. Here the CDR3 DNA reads TGTGCCAGCAGCTTTTGGGGGGGGGCCTACAATGAGCAGTTCTTC. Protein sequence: CASSFWGGAYNEQFF. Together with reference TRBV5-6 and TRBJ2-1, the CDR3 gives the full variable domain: DAGVTQSPTHLIKTRGQQVTLRCSPKSGHDTVSWYQQALGQGPQFIFQYYEEEERQRGNFPDRFSGHQFPNYSSELNVNALLLGDSALYLCASSFWGGAYNEQFFGPGTRLTVL.

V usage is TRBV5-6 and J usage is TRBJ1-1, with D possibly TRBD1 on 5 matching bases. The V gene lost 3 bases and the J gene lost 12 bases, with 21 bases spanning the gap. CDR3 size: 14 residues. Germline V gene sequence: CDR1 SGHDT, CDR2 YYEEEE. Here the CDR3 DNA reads TGTGCCAGCAGCTGGGGGGAGGGCCGCCCCGGAACTTTCTTT. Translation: CASSWGEGRPGTFF.

The CDR3 spells CASSHNKGGGLLAGELFF. The CDR3, as DNA: TGCGCCAGCAGCCACAACAAAGGGGGGGGTCTACTAGCGGGAGAGCTGTTTTTT. V and J are TRBV4-1 and TRBJ2-2; 10 positions agree with TRBD2. The trim removed 3 bases at V and 11 bases at J, leaving 18 bases unmatched. Germline loops: CDR1 MGHRA, CDR2 YSYEKL. CDR3 length: 18 amino acids.

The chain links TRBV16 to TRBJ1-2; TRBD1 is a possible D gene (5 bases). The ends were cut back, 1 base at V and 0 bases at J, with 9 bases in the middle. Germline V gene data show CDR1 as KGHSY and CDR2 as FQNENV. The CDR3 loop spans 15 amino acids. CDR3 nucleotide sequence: TGTGCCAGCAGCCAATGGCAGGGAACTAACTATGGCTACACCTTC. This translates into CASSQWQGTNYGYTF.

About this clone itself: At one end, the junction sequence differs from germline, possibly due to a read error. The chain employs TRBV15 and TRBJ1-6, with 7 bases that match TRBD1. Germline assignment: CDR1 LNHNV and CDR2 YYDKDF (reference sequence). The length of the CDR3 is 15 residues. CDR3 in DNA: TGTGCCACCAGCAGGGGGACAGCAAATAATTCCCCCCTCCACTTT. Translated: CATSRGTANNSPLHF.

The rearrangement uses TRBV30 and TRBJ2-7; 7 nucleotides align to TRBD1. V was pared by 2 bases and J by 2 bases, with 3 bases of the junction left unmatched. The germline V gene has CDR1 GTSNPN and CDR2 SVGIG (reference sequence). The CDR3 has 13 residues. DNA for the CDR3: TGTGCCTGGAGTTACAGGGGTCCCTACGAGCAGTACGTC. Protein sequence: CAWSYRGPYEQYV.

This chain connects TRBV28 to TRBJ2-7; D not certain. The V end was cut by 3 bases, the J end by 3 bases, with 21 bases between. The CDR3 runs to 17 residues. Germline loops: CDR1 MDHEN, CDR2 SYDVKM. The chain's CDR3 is CASSFGKVSISGYEQYF. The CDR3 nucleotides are TGTGCCAGCAGTTTTGGCAAAGTTTCAATTTCAGGCTACGAGCAGTACTTC.

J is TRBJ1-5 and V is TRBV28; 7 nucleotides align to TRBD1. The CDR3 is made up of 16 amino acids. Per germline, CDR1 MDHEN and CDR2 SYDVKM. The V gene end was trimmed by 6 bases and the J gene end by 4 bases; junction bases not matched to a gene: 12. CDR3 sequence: CASSLWGDSFNQPQHF. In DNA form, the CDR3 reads TGTGCCAGCAGCCTCTGGGGGGACAGCTTTAATCAGCCCCAGCATTTT.

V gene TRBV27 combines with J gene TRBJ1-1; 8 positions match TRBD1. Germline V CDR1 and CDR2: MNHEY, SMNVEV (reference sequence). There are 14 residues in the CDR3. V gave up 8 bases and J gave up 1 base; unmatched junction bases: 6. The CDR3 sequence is CASRHRGGNTEAFF. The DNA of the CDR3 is TGTGCCAGCCGACACAGGGGGGGGAACACTGAAGCTTTCTTT.

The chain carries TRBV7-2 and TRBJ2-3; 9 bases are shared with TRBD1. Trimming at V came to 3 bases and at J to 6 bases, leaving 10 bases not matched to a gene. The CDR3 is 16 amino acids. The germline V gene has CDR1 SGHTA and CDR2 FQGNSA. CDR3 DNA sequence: TGTGCCAGCAGCTTGACCGGGACAGGGTTAGTGGATACGCAGTATTTT. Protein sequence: CASSLTGTGLVDTQYF. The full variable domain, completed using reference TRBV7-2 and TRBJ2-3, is GAGVSQSPSNKVTEKGKDVELRCDPISGHTALYWYRQSLGQGLEFLIYFQGNSAPDKSGLPSDRFSAERTGGSVSTLTIQRTQQEDSAVYLCASSLTGTGLVDTQYFGPGTRLTVL.

In nucleotides, the CDR3 is TGCGCCAGCAGCCAAGATCCTCTTTGGGGCGATAGCAATCAGCCCCAGCATTTT. This sequence encodes CASSQDPLWGDSNQPQHF. J is TRBJ1-5 and V is TRBV4-1; maybe TRBD1 (5 bases). The germline V gene encodes CDR1 MGHRA and CDR2 YSYEKL. Trimming pared 0 bases from V and 0 bases from J, leaving 15 bases between. This CDR3 spans 18 amino acids.

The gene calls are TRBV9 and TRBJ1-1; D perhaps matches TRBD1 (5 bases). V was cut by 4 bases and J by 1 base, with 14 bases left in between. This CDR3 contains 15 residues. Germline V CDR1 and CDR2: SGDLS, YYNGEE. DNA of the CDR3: TGTGCCAGCAGCCCTGGGGCAGCTCAGAACACTGAAGCTTTCTTT. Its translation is CASSPGAAQNTEAFF. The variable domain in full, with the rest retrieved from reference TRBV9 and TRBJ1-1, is DSGVTQTPKHLITATGQRVTLRCSPRSGDLSVYWYQQSLDQGLQFLIQYYNGEERAKGNILERFSAQQFPDLHSELNLSSLELGDSALYFCASSPGAAQNTEAFFGQGTRLTVV.

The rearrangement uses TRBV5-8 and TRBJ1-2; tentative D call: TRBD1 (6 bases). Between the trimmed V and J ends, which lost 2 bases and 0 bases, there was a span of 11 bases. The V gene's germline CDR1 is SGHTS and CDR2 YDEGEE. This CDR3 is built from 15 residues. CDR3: CASSFGTRANYGYTF. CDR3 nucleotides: TGTGCCAGCAGCTTCGGGACAAGAGCTAACTATGGCTACACCTTC.

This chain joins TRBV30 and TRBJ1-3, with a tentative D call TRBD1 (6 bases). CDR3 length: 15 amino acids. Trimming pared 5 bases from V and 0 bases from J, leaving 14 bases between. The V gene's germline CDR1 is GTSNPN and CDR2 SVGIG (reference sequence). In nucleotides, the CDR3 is TGTGCCTGGGGAGAGGGGACATACTCTGGAAACACCATATATTTT. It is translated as CAWGEGTYSGNTIYF.